This TCR beta chain was sequenced in a study of blood T cells in healthy people across ages. Study-wide results and limits: Leaving the PBMCs unsorted stopped any conclusive comparison of naive versus antigen-experienced cells. In long-lived donors, naive CD4+ cell counts and diversity exceeded those of aged donors.

The second PCR ran about 6 to 11 cycles with a sample-barcoded 5' primer and J-beta primers. CDR3-containing paired-end reads numbered at least 2.5 million in each sample. TCRdb processed the 5' RACE reads anew with MiXCR; each CDR3 protein has one entry. The sample has around 650,000 distinct CDR3 sequences, approximately 30% seen once. As for this clonotype: Its antigen is still unknown.

This CDR3 is built from 15 residues. From germline, CDR1 is GTSNPN and CDR2 SVGIG (reference sequence). V dropped 2 bases and J dropped 4; count of bases not matched to a gene: 7. The J gene is TRBJ2-1, the V gene TRBV30; 8 bases are shared with TRBD2. What was sequenced was blood. This TCR came from a woman over 75 in good health. The CDR3 DNA is TGTGCCTGGAGTATACAAGCGGGGGCGTACAATGAGCAGTTCTTC. Amino acid sequence: CAWSIQAGAYNEQFF.